This entry is about one T cell receptor beta chain. What it recognizes is unknown. Alloreactive TCRbeta sequences came from sequencing proliferating CFSE-low cells in the MLR. Pre-transplant recipient cells responded to graft donor PBMCs, splenocytes, lymph-node cells, or third-party PBMCs. Sequencing was performed with immunoSEQ multiplex PCR; in TCRdb, only in-frame clones are kept and a portion is missing. Among 950 to 1,500 clones listed, under 65% were seen once. This CDR3 comprises 17 residues. The sample comes from a study of T cell clones after liver transplantation. Study-level information: Post-transplant blood was tracked for graft-donor-reactive T cell clones identified in a pre-transplant mixed lymphocyte reaction. Apart from a few HCV-positive recipients, transplants were for non-autoimmune, non-viral reasons.

Sequenced: CD4+ T cells from cultured PBMCs. This chain connects TRBV12-2 to TRBJ2-7; the DNA was not used to check the table's D call, TRBD2. TRBV12-2 is a pseudogene. The TCR originated in a human patient who received a liver transplant. Some T cells may have come from the graft donor. In nucleotides, the CDR3 is TGTGCAAGTCGCTGGGGAGTTTTTGTAGCGGGTGCCTACGAGCAGTACGTC. Residues: CASRWGVFVAGAYEQYV.